These 3 T cell receptor beta chains were all obtained from the same sample, sequenced in a study of T cell repertoires in cytomegalovirus infection. Antigen specificity for these receptors is unknown. TCRdb re-called the reads with MiXCR, one entry per CDR3 protein. This sample carries over 250,000 distinct CDR3 sequences, 20% to 25% of them seen once, and the ten largest clones take approximately 19%. This sample comprised cultured PBMCs, obtained from culture after CMV antigen stimulation. All receptors come from a human donor in good health (CMV status not recorded). Some clones in this sample may be carry-over from other donors' samples.

A few counts support this clonotype. The V and J genes are TRBV20-1 and TRBJ2-5; 9 nucleotides line up with TRBD1. This CDR3 has 15 residues. The germline V gene has CDR1 DFQATT and CDR2 SNEGSKA (reference sequence). Losses at the gene ends were 3 bases for V and 5 bases for J; bases not matched to a gene: 10. The CDR3 reads CSASSRQGDLETQYF. The CDR3 DNA reads as TGCAGTGCTAGTTCCAGACAGGGGGATCTTGAGACCCAGTACTTC.

This clonotype showed up just a few times. The rearrangement joins TRBV6-2 or TRBV6-3 to TRBJ2-1; a weak D match, TRBD2 (6 bases). The ends were cut back, 1 base at V and 4 bases at J, with 11 bases in the middle. CDR1 and CDR2 from the germline V gene are MNHEY and SVGEGT. CDR3 length: 15 amino acids. The CDR3 reads CASSYLVGGYNEQFF. CDR3 coding DNA: TGTGCCAGCAGTTACTTGGTGGGAGGATACAATGAGCAGTTCTTC.

The CDR3 reads CASSEIQNIQYF. CDR3 sequence (DNA): TGTGCCAGCAGTGAAATTCAAAACATTCAGTACTTC. The rearrangement uses TRBV2 and TRBJ2-4; no firm D call. CDR1 SNHLY and CDR2 FYNNEI come from the germline V gene. The CDR3 is made up of 12 amino acids. The V and J ends lost 2 bases and 5 bases respectively, with 4 bases between them.